The 8 T cell receptor beta chains reported below all come from one sample, sequenced in a study of cytomegalovirus exposure and HLA in healthy donors. The PCR ran on 60 Vbeta and 13 Jbeta primers. Only in-frame clones appear in the TCRdb table, and some are missing; sequencing was by immunoSEQ multiplex PCR. Of about 150,000 clones in the sample, more than 70% are singletons; the top ten hold 0.38%. The sequencing input was PBMCs. The receptors were sampled from a boy between 2 and 10 years old in good health and CMV-seronegative.

The chain links TRBV2 to TRBJ2-1, with 7 bases fitting TRBD2. With V trimmed by 8 bases and J by 2 bases, 15 bases remained unmatched. This CDR3 is built from 17 residues. Per germline, CDR1 SNHLY and CDR2 FYNNEI. The CDR3 spells CASPSPTASGPYNEQFF. The DNA for the CDR3 is TGTGCCAGCCCAAGTCCGACGGCTAGCGGCCCCTACAATGAGCAGTTCTTC.

V and J are TRBV5-1 and TRBJ2-7, with 7 bases lining up with TRBD1. CDR1 is SGHRS and CDR2 is YFSETQ in the germline V gene. The trim removed 0 bases at V and 1 base at J, leaving 1 base unmatched. CDR3 length: 14 residues. The CDR3: CASSLVQGSYEQYF. The DNA of the CDR3 is TGCGCCAGCAGCTTGGTACAGGGGTCCTACGAGCAGTACTTC.

This chain connects TRBV2 to TRBJ2-1; TRBD1 matches at 9 bases. The CDR3 is 13 residues long. Germline CDR1 reads SNHLY; CDR2 reads FYNNEI. V dropped 10 bases and J dropped 10; count of bases not matched to a gene: 11. CDR3 protein: CAKGQGEGREQFF. CDR3 nucleotide sequence: TGTGCCAAGGGACAGGGCGAAGGGCGAGAGCAGTTCTTC.

The chain joins TRBV27 to TRBJ2-7; weak D call: TRBD1 (6 bases). Between the trimmed V and J ends, which lost 3 bases and 3 bases, there was a span of 15 bases. The CDR3 sequence is 15 residues long. Per germline, CDR1 MNHEY and CDR2 SMNVEV (reference sequence). The CDR3 region has the DNA TGTGCCAGCAGTTTGCCGGGACACCCTATCTACGAGCAGTACTTC. It yields the protein CASSLPGHPIYEQYF.

The chain has TRBV7-3 and TRBJ2-7; possible D gene TRBD1, 5 bases. The CDR3 is 13 amino acids. The V and J ends lost 0 bases and 5 bases respectively, with 8 bases between them. CDR1 and CDR2 (germline): SGHTA, FQGTGA. CDR3 loop: CASSLTLDNEQYF. The DNA for the CDR3 is TGTGCCAGCAGCTTAACCTTGGACAACGAGCAGTACTTC.

The V call is TRBV28, the J call TRBJ1-2, with D possibly matching TRBD1 (6 bases). The V gene lost 2 bases and the J gene lost 3 bases, with 13 bases spanning the gap. CDR1 is MDHEN and CDR2 is SYDVKM in the germline V gene. This CDR3 spans 15 amino acids. The CDR3 DNA reads as TGTGCCAGCAGTTTAGACTGGGGGGGCGACTATGGCTACACCTTC. This sequence encodes CASSLDWGGDYGYTF.

The genes are TRBV7-9 and TRBJ2-1, with 8 bases matching TRBD2. The V and J ends lost 8 bases and 2 bases, in that order; junction bases with no gene match: 17. This CDR3 has 18 amino acids. Germline CDR1 is SEHNR and CDR2 is FQNEAQ (reference sequence). In DNA form, the CDR3 reads TGTGCCAGCCGATCGCAACCGGGCGGGAGGACCGCCTACAATGAGCAGTTCTTC. Its translation: CASRSQPGGRTAYNEQFF.

J is TRBJ2-5 and V is TRBV30, with 10 positions matching TRBD2. The J call is uncertain, as TRBJ2-7 better fits the DNA end. Germline V gene sequence: CDR1 GTSNPN, CDR2 SVGIG (reference sequence). CDR3 length: 15 residues. This CDR3 reads CAWRALAGNPYEQYF. CDR3 sequence (DNA): TGTGCCTGGAGAGCACTAGCGGGGAATCCCTACGAGCAGTACTTC.